This entry is about one T cell receptor (beta chain). Its recognized antigen is unknown. There are no base qualities to consult, and no much larger clone falls within one base. The sample originates from a study of T cell repertoires in cytomegalovirus infection (dated by TCRdb to the late 2010s). A note on the overall study: Because public TCR beta signatures pointed to carriage of CMV infection together with the matching HLA type, the HLA type of each donor mattered for the analysis.

On the study overall, not on this receptor specifically: Carriers of CMV infection plus the relevant HLA type were discriminated by the cumulative frequency of public TCR beta family members in the study cohort and in an independent roughly 370-donor cohort. The ex vivo response was dominated by HLA-C-restricted CMV-specific TCR beta clonotypes, and the single most frequent clonotype in two of eight donors was supplied by these HLA-C-restricted clonotypes.

V has 6 bases trimmed and J has 9 bases trimmed; junction bases matching no gene number 8. From cysteine to phenylalanine, the CDR3 is 13 amino acids long. Only CDR3 DNA is held: 39 bases, read in frame from base 1. For CDR1 and CDR2, the germline V gene lists MGHDK and SYGVNS. Sequencing used an Illumina HiSeq 1500. TCRdb ran its own pipeline on the public reads, namely fastp trimming at Q25 and MiXCR clone calling, and kept in-frame beta chains. Each CDR3 protein appears once, grouped with its most common genes and DNA. In this sample the table shows some 280,000 distinct CDR3 sequences, 12% to 15% of which occur a single time. The ten largest clones capture roughly 8.7% of the sample.

The material sequenced was PBMCs. Recombination joined TRBV25-1 with TRBJ2-4; TRBD2 lines up with 7 middle nucleotides. This receptor was identified in a human donor in good health (CMV status not recorded). Some clones in this sample may be carry-over from other donors' samples. The bases are TGTGCCAGCAGCGGGACTACACTACGCATTCAGTACTTC. Its protein reads: CASSGTTLRIQYF.